The rows below give T cell receptor beta chains drawn from one sample of a study of CD8 T cells in Susac syndrome. TCRdb used MiXCR to reprocess the immunoSEQ multiplex PCR reads, holding one entry per CDR3 protein. The sample includes 330,000 or so distinct CDR3 sequences, 85% of them seen just once. The sequenced sample was CD8+ T cells from PBMCs. The receptors derive from a human donor with multiple sclerosis. The CDR3 runs from the conserved cysteine through the conserved F or W. The D gene is left open where the match is weak. Size values are once, few and many counts, or a class for expanded clones, and some rows have none.

>.|.|TRBV4-3|TRBJ2-7
CASSHGAGSHEQYF
TGCGCCAGCAGCCACGGGGCAGGGTCCCACGAGCAGTACTTC
>.|.|TRBV4-3|TRBJ2-7
CASSQDIDRYSYEQYF
TGCGCCAGCAGCCAAGATATCGACCGCTACTCCTACGAGCAGTACTTC
>.|TRBD2|TRBV7-9|TRBJ2-4
CASSARTSGSIQYF
TGTGCCAGCAGCGCCAGGACTAGCGGGAGCATTCAGTACTTC
>.|.|TRBV6-5|TRBJ1-4
CASSYSRGNEKLFF
TGTGCCAGCAGTTACTCGAGGGGGAATGAAAAACTGTTTTTT
>.|.|TRBV4-3|TRBJ2-3
CASSHRGGDTQYF
TGCGCCAGCAGCCACAGGGGAGGGGATACGCAGTATTTT
>.|TRBD2|TRBV5-6|TRBJ2-7
CASRATSGRFEQYF
TGTGCCAGCAGGGCCACTAGCGGGAGATTCGAGCAGTACTTC
>.|.|TRBV4-1|TRBJ1-1
CASSLTDTYEAFF
TGCGCCAGCAGCCTCACGGACACATATGAAGCTTTCTTT
>once|TRBD1|TRBV2|TRBJ2-7
CASRDPRTGQSTYEQYF
TGTGCCAGCAGGGACCCAAGAACGGGACAGAGTACATACGAGCAGTACTTC
>.|TRBD1|TRBV19|TRBJ1-5
CASSLGQGANQPQHF
TGTGCCAGTAGTCTTGGACAGGGGGCCAATCAGCCCCAGCATTTT
>.|.|TRBV9|TRBJ2-2
CASSVRDLNTGELFF
TGTGCCAGCAGCGTGCGGGACCTTAACACCGGGGAGCTGTTTTTT
>.|.|TRBV25-1|TRBJ2-7
CASSVGHEQYF
TGTGCCAGCAGTGTAGGACACGAGCAGTACTTC
>once|.|TRBV9|TRBJ2-7
CASSVNLGDEQYF
TGTGCCAGCAGCGTAAATCTAGGTGACGAGCAGTACTTC
>.|.|TRBV4-1|TRBJ2-7
CASSQGRWDEQYF
TGCGCCAGCAGCCAAGGTCGGTGGGACGAGCAGTACTTC
>.|TRBD2|TRBV5-1|TRBJ2-1
CASSQRLAGYNEQFF
TGCGCCAGCAGCCAACGACTAGCGGGATACAATGAGCAGTTCTTC
>.|.|TRBV28|TRBJ2-3
CASSLLQVLPDTQYF
TGTGCCAGCAGTTTATTACAGGTCCTACCAGATACGCAGTATTTT
>.|.|TRBV27|TRBJ2-7
CASSPEGFVHEQYF
TGTGCCAGCAGTCCGGAAGGTTTTGTCCACGAGCAGTACTTC
>few|.|TRBV12-3/TRBV12-4|TRBJ1-2
CASSFGGNGDQNGYTF
TGTGCCAGCAGTTTCGGGGGGAACGGCGACCAAAATGGCTACACCTTC
>.|TRBD1|TRBV4-3|TRBJ2-3
CASSQLRDRGTDTQYF
TGCGCCAGCAGCCAACTCCGGGACAGGGGCACAGATACGCAGTATTTT
>.|TRBD1|TRBV4-3|TRBJ2-3
CASSRQGETDTQYF
TGCGCCAGCAGCCGACAGGGCGAAACAGATACGCAGTATTTT
>.|.|TRBV23-1|TRBJ1-1
CASPADGGDEAFF
TGCGCCAGCCCAGCCGACGGGGGAGATGAAGCTTTCTTT
>.|TRBD1|TRBV4-1|TRBJ1-2
CASSRTGQWGYGYTF
TGCGCCAGCAGCCGAACGGGACAGTGGGGCTATGGCTACACCTTC
>.|TRBD2|TRBV20-1|TRBJ2-1
CSASGLAGESYNEQFF
TGCAGTGCCAGCGGACTAGCGGGAGAGAGTTACAATGAGCAGTTCTTC